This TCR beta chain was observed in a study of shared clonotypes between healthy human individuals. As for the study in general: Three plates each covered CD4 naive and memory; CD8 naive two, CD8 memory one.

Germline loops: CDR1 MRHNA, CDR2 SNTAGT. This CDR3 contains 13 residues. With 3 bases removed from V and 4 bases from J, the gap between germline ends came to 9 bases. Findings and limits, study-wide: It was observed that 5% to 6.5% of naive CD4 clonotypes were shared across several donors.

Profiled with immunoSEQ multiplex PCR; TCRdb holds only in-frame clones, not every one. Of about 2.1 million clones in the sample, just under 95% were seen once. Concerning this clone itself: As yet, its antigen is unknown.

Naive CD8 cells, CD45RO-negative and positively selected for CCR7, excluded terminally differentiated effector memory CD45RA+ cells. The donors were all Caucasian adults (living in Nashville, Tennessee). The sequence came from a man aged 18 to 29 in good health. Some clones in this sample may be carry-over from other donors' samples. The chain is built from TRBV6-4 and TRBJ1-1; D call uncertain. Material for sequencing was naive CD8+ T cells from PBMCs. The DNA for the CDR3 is TGTGCCAGCAGTGAGAGGGTTGGCACTGAAGCTTTCTTT. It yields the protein CASSERVGTEAFF.